The rows below give T cell receptor beta chains drawn from one sample of a study of cytomegalovirus exposure and HLA in healthy donors. The assay was immunoSEQ multiplex PCR, and TCRdb's table has in-frame clones only and misses some. The top ten clones hold roughly 10% of a sample with fewer than 200,000 clones, 80% to 90% of them seen once. Sequenced sample: PBMCs. The source is a middle-aged man in good health and CMV-seropositive. The CDR3 runs from the conserved cysteine through the conserved F or W. D genes are given only for firm matches. Clone size is stated in some rows and not others, as once, few, many or a class when expanded.

v_call: TRBV7-2; cdr3_length: 14; j_call: TRBJ2-7; clone_size: .; d_call: TRBD1; cdr3_nt: TGTGCCAGCAGCCCACGAGGGACAGGATACGAGCAGTACTTC; cdr3_aa: CASSPRGTGYEQYF
v_call: TRBV9; cdr3_length: 15; j_call: TRBJ2-1; clone_size: .; d_call: TRBD2; cdr3_nt: TGTGCCAGCAGTTTTACTAGCGGGAGATACAATGAGCAGTTCTTC; cdr3_aa: CASSFTSGRYNEQFF
v_call: TRBV5-5; cdr3_length: 15; j_call: TRBJ1-1; clone_size: .; d_call: TRBD1; cdr3_nt: TGTGCCAGCAGCTCGACAGGGGGCGCGAGCACTGAAGCTTTCTTT; cdr3_aa: CASSSTGGASTEAFF
v_call: TRBV28; cdr3_length: 15; j_call: TRBJ2-2; clone_size: .; d_call: .; cdr3_nt: TGTGCCAGCCGGCTACCGGGGAGGAACACCGGGGAGCTGTTTTTT; cdr3_aa: CASRLPGRNTGELFF
v_call: TRBV6-6; cdr3_length: 14; j_call: TRBJ2-7; clone_size: .; d_call: .; cdr3_nt: TGTGCCAGCAGCGATACAGGGAGCGGCGAAGAGCAGTACTTC; cdr3_aa: CASSDTGSGEEQYF
v_call: TRBV7-2; cdr3_length: 14; j_call: TRBJ1-2; clone_size: .; d_call: .; cdr3_nt: TGTGCCAGCAGCTTAATACGGGATAACTATGGCTACACCTTC; cdr3_aa: CASSLIRDNYGYTF
v_call: TRBV9; cdr3_length: 14; j_call: TRBJ1-2; clone_size: .; d_call: .; cdr3_nt: TGTGCCAGCAGCGTAGTAGATAGTAACTATGGCTACACCTTC; cdr3_aa: CASSVVDSNYGYTF
v_call: TRBV7-6; cdr3_length: 15; j_call: TRBJ2-2; clone_size: .; d_call: .; cdr3_nt: TGTGCCAGCAGGACCGGGACACTGAACACCGGGGAGCTGTTTTTT; cdr3_aa: CASRTGTLNTGELFF
v_call: TRBV7-2; cdr3_length: 13; j_call: TRBJ2-2; clone_size: .; d_call: .; cdr3_nt: TGTGCCAGCAGCTTAGGAGGGTACGGGGAGCTGTTTTTT; cdr3_aa: CASSLGGYGELFF
v_call: TRBV6-5; cdr3_length: 14; j_call: TRBJ1-5; clone_size: .; d_call: .; cdr3_nt: TGTGCCAGCAGTTACGCGGCAGGGAGGCAGCCCCAGCATTTT; cdr3_aa: CASSYAAGRQPQHF
v_call: TRBV7-3; cdr3_length: 14; j_call: TRBJ2-3; clone_size: .; d_call: TRBD1; cdr3_nt: TGTGCCAGCAGCTTTACAGGGGGACCAGATACGCAGTATTTT; cdr3_aa: CASSFTGGPDTQYF
v_call: TRBV6-5; cdr3_length: 13; j_call: TRBJ1-2; clone_size: .; d_call: .; cdr3_nt: TGTGCCAGCACCCCAGGGTACGGATATGGCTACACCTTC; cdr3_aa: CASTPGYGYGYTF
v_call: TRBV10-2; cdr3_length: 15; j_call: TRBJ2-7; clone_size: .; d_call: TRBD2; cdr3_nt: TGCGCCAGCAGTGGGCTAGCGGTAAGCTCCTACGAGCAGTACTTC; cdr3_aa: CASSGLAVSSYEQYF
v_call: TRBV28; cdr3_length: 14; j_call: TRBJ1-6; clone_size: .; d_call: .; cdr3_nt: TGTGCCAGCAGTTTGGCTGGGGGGAAATCACCCCTCCACTTT; cdr3_aa: CASSLAGGKSPLHF
v_call: TRBV6-1; cdr3_length: 15; j_call: TRBJ2-7; clone_size: once; d_call: TRBD2; cdr3_nt: TGTGCCAGCCAAACTCGGACTAGCGGGATCTACGAGCAGTACTTC; cdr3_aa: CASQTRTSGIYEQYF
v_call: TRBV11-3; cdr3_length: 14; j_call: TRBJ2-1; clone_size: .; d_call: TRBD2; cdr3_nt: TGTGCCAGCAGTAGGAGACTAGCGAGTAATGAGCAGTTCTTC; cdr3_aa: CASSRRLASNEQFF
v_call: TRBV6-5; cdr3_length: 12; j_call: TRBJ2-5; clone_size: once; d_call: .; cdr3_nt: TGTGCCAGCAGAAGGAGCCAAGAGACCCAGTACTTC; cdr3_aa: CASRRSQETQYF
v_call: TRBV28; cdr3_length: 14; j_call: TRBJ1-1; clone_size: .; d_call: .; cdr3_nt: TGTGCCAGCAGAGGCAGCCATGAGGTTACTGAAGCTTTCTTT; cdr3_aa: CASRGSHEVTEAFF
v_call: TRBV5-1; cdr3_length: 15; j_call: TRBJ1-2; clone_size: .; d_call: .; cdr3_nt: TGCGCCAGCAGCTTGGTGTCAGGCTCCTCTTCTGGCTACACCTTC; cdr3_aa: CASSLVSGSSSGYTF
v_call: TRBV2; cdr3_length: 14; j_call: TRBJ1-4; clone_size: few; d_call: TRBD1; cdr3_nt: TGTGCCAGCAGCGCCGGACAGGGGGCTGAAAAACTGTTTTTT; cdr3_aa: CASSAGQGAEKLFF